This T cell receptor (beta chain) is drawn from a study of glioma-infiltrating T cells. TCR alpha and beta CDR3 regions were amplified from RNA using iRepertoire nested multiplex PCR. For one-step reverse transcription and amplification, roughly 85-450 ng of tissue mRNA or PBMC total RNA was used. MiXCR was run by TCRdb on the multiplex PCR reads, yielding one entry per CDR3 protein. The sample holds 15,000 to 20,000 distinct CDR3 sequences, 58% seen once. Findings and limits, study-wide: Non-neoplastic patients had below-expected tissue-blood divergence, while all gliomas exceeded expectation. CDR3 overlap between tissue and blood was very small.

This clonotype was counted at least ten times. The antigen is unknown. Germline loops: CDR1 LGHNA, CDR2 YSLEER. The ends were cut back, 1 base at V and 0 bases at J, with 10 bases in the middle. The CDR3 sequence is 16 residues long. The chain recombines TRBV4-3 with TRBJ2-1; TRBD1 or TRBD2 may be the D gene (5 bases each). The receptor's source is a human donor with low-grade glioma or glioblastoma, undergoing nonglioma brain surgery, or in good health (not recorded which). The sample was glioma tissue, nonneoplastic brain tissue, or PBMCs (not recorded which). The CDR3 region is CASSQGDLISYNEQFF. CDR3 DNA: TGCGCCAGCAGCCAAGGGGACCTAATCTCCTACAATGAGCAGTTCTTC.